The 27 T cell receptor beta chains below all came from one sample that was sequenced in a study of lymphopenia after photon versus proton radiotherapy. The repertoire was sequenced with immunoSEQ multiplex PCR; TCRdb's copy has only in-frame clones and lacks some. The sample lists tens of thousands of clones; 80% to 95% were seen once. The source was peripheral blood, collected from a patient treated with photon-based radiotherapy. Receptors originate from a man aged 55-75 years with cholangiocarcinoma.

V and J are TRBV19 and TRBJ1-1; unclear D gene. V was trimmed by 4 bases and J by 2 bases, leaving 8 bases between them. The CDR3 consists of 13 residues. The germline gives CDR1 LNHDA, CDR2 SQIVND (reference sequence). In DNA, the CDR3 is TGTGCCAGTAGTAGGGAAAGAAACACTGAAGCTTTCTTT. This translates into CASSRERNTEAFF. The complete variable domain, with remaining parts taken from reference TRBV19 and TRBJ1-1, reads DGGITQSPKYLFRKEGQNVTLSCEQNLNHDAMYWYRQDPGQGLRLIYYSQIVNDFQKGDIAEGYSVSREKKESFPLTVTSAQKNPTAFYLCASSRERNTEAFFGQGTRLTVV.

The chain has TRBV14 and TRBJ2-5; 13 bases are a match to TRBD2. The CDR3 has 17 amino acids. Germline values: CDR1 SGHDN, CDR2 FVKESK. After removal of 2 bases from V and 5 bases from J, the junction contained 8 bases not matched to a gene. The CDR3 coding sequence is TGTGCCAGCAGCCAATTCGGACTAGCGGGGGTTCGGGAGACCCAGTACTTC. This codes for CASSQFGLAGVRETQYF.

The chain has TRBV28 and TRBJ1-3, with a possible D match to TRBD1 (5 bases). V dropped 6 bases and J dropped 0 bases, with 12 bases sitting between them. Germline CDR1 MDHEN, CDR2 SYDVKM. The CDR3 has 15 residues. The CDR3 bases are TGTGCCAGCAGCTGGGGGGGAATCTCTGGAAACACCATATATTTT. It codes for CASSWGGISGNTIYF.

This clone has just one count. This sequence joins TRBV7-9 and TRBJ2-7, with D tentatively TRBD2 (6 bases). V was shortened by 4 bases and J by 3 bases, with 13 bases between the two germline ends. The CDR3 runs to 14 residues. Germline CDR1 and CDR2: SEHNR and FQNEAQ (reference sequence). The CDR3 sequence is CASSSNRRGYEQYF. The CDR3 region has the DNA TGTGCCAGCAGCTCGAATAGGCGGGGCTACGAGCAGTACTTC.

The chain has TRBV9 and TRBJ2-5; D gene ambiguous. CDR1 is SGDLS, CDR2 YYNGEE, per germline. CDR3 size: 14 residues. Trimming cost V 5 bases and J 2 bases, with 13 bases left between them. CDR3 coding DNA: TGTGCCAGCAGTCTTACGGTCGGGCAAGAGACCCAGTACTTC. This codes for CASSLTVGQETQYF.

This sequence joins TRBV7-9 and TRBJ1-6; D ambiguous. The CDR3 contains 16 residues. With 4 bases removed from V and 11 bases from J, the gap between germline ends came to 21 bases. Germline values: CDR1 SEHNR, CDR2 FQNEAQ (reference sequence). Here the CDR3 DNA reads TGTGCCAGCAGCTCTGAAGCGGGGTGGGTGAGGACACCCCTCCACTTT. It specifies CASSSEAGWVRTPLHF. Together with reference TRBV7-9 and TRBJ1-6, the CDR3 gives the full variable domain: DTGVSQNPRHKITKRGQNVTFRCDPISEHNRLYWYRQTLGQGPEFLTYFQNEAQLEKSRLLSDRFSAERPKGSFSTLEIQRTEQGDSAMYLCASSSEAGWVRTPLHFGNGTRLTVT.

CDR3 sequence: CASMEWSGNTIYF. In DNA, the CDR3 is TGTGCCAGCATGGAATGGTCCGGAAACACCATATATTTT. The V call is TRBV28, the J call TRBJ1-3; D call uncertain. In germline, CDR1 is MDHEN, CDR2 SYDVKM. CDR3 size: 13 residues. With 7 bases removed from V and 4 bases from J, the gap between germline ends came to 11 bases.

DNA of the CDR3: TGCGCCAGCAAGGGGGAGGACGAGCAGTACTTC. Amino acids: CASKGEDEQYF. V and J are TRBV5-1 and TRBJ2-7; either TRBD1 or TRBD2 may supply D (6 bases each). Germline CDR1 and CDR2: SGHRS and YFSETQ. The CDR3 runs 11 residues. The V gene lost 6 bases and the J gene lost 5 bases, with 9 bases spanning the gap.

The chain couples TRBV4-1 to TRBJ1-2, with TRBD1 matching over 8 bases. Trimming removed 1 base from V and 7 bases from J; junction bases left unmatched: 11. Germline V lookup: CDR1 MGHRA, CDR2 YSYEKL. The length of the CDR3 is 16 residues. The CDR3, as DNA: TGCGCCAGCAGCCAAGTGGGGCAGGGGGCCCTATTTGGCTACACCTTC. This sequence encodes CASSQVGQGALFGYTF.

The J gene is TRBJ2-2, the V gene TRBV18, with 7 bases aligning to TRBD1. CDR1 is KGHSH, CDR2 LQKENI, per germline. J was trimmed by 1 base and V by 0 bases; bases with no gene match: 2. The CDR3 extends over 16 amino acids. This chain's CDR3 is CASSPPGTENTGELFF. CDR3 coding DNA: TGTGCCAGCTCACCACCCGGGACAGAGAACACCGGGGAGCTGTTTTTT.

The chain is built from TRBV5-4 and TRBJ2-1; 7 nucleotides line up with TRBD1. The CDR3 extends over 15 amino acids. The V gene end was trimmed by 3 bases and the J gene end by 7 bases; junction bases not matched to a gene: 10. Germline V gene sequence: CDR1 SGHNT, CDR2 YYREEE (reference sequence). CDR3 loop: CASSSRDSWENEQFF. The CDR3 nucleotides read TGTGCCAGCAGCTCCCGGGACAGTTGGGAGAATGAGCAGTTCTTC.

The chain has TRBV4-2 and TRBJ1-3; D might be TRBD1 (6 bases). Germline V CDR1 and CDR2: LGHNA, YNFKEQ. Trimming shortened V by 1 base and J by 0 bases, and 19 bases separated the two germline ends. CDR3 length: 19 amino acids. CDR3 bases: TGTGCCAGCAGCCAAGCGGTAGCCGCAGGGGACCTCTCTGGAAACACCATATATTTT. This gives the protein CASSQAVAAGDLSGNTIYF.

This clone was observed once. This chain links TRBV9 with TRBJ2-2; possible D gene TRBD2, 6 bases. This CDR3 is built from 15 residues. The ends were cut back, 0 bases at V and 5 bases at J, with 11 bases in the middle. In germline, CDR1 is SGDLS, CDR2 YYNGEE. CDR3 sequence reads: CASSVVEGDTGELFF. For the CDR3, the DNA is TGTGCCAGCAGCGTAGTGGAGGGAGATACCGGGGAGCTGTTTTTT. Full variable domain (remainder filled in from reference TRBV9 and TRBJ2-2): DSGVTQTPKHLITATGQRVTLRCSPRSGDLSVYWYQQSLDQGLQFLIQYYNGEERAKGNILERFSAQQFPDLHSELNLSSLELGDSALYFCASSVVEGDTGELFFGEGSRLTVL.

The chain recombines TRBV18 with TRBJ1-5; tentatively, D is TRBD1 (5 bases). The V and J ends lost 3 bases and 0 bases respectively, with 9 bases between them. CDR1 and CDR2 from the germline V gene are KGHSH and LQKENI. The CDR3 consists of 15 residues. CDR3: CASSPGRASNQPQHF. The CDR3 DNA reads as TGTGCCAGCTCACCGGGACGGGCTAGCAATCAGCCCCAGCATTTT.

The chain employs TRBV5-1 and TRBJ1-2, with D hard to call. Germline V gives CDR1 SGHRS, CDR2 YFSETQ. Deletions cut 0 bases from V and 5 bases from J, with 14 bases between. The CDR3 is made up of 15 amino acids. CDR3 bases: TGCGCCAGCAGCTTGGCCTTCGGGGTTGAGTATGGCTACACCTTC. The encoded protein is CASSLAFGVEYGYTF.

The rearrangement joins TRBV28 to TRBJ2-2, with 8 nucleotides matching TRBD2. In germline, CDR1 is MDHEN, CDR2 SYDVKM. The CDR3 is 15 amino acids. The V gene end was trimmed by 7 bases and the J gene end by 5 bases; junction bases not matched to a gene: 9. CDR3 DNA sequence: TGTGCCAGCACCCTTAGCGGGGTCGGGACCGGGGAGCTGTTTTTT. Protein: CASTLSGVGTGELFF.

V usage is TRBV7-9 and J usage is TRBJ2-3; D remains unclear. With 5 bases removed from V and 0 bases from J, the gap between germline ends came to 3 bases. CDR1 SEHNR and CDR2 FQNEAQ come from the germline V gene (reference sequence). This CDR3 spans 12 amino acids. The chain's CDR3 is CASSASTDTQYF. CDR3 bases: TGTGCCAGCAGCGCGAGCACAGATACGCAGTATTTT.

This clone was seen just once. This chain connects TRBV18 to TRBJ2-7, with 7 positions matching TRBD1. Trimming cost V 3 bases and J 5 bases; bases outside gene matches: 7. CDR3 size: 14 residues. Germline V gene data show CDR1 as KGHSH and CDR2 as LQKENI. The CDR3, as DNA: TGTGCCAGCTCACCCGAGACAGGGTCTAACGAGCAGTACTTC. Translating gives CASSPETGSNEQYF.

The CDR3 region is CASSSTQGYEQYF. In DNA form, the CDR3 reads TGCGCCAGCAGCTCGACACAAGGCTACGAGCAGTACTTC. The chain links TRBV5-1 to TRBJ2-7; D is ambiguous. The ends were cut back, 3 bases at V and 3 bases at J, with 10 bases in the middle. This CDR3 comprises 13 residues. Germline V gives CDR1 SGHRS, CDR2 YFSETQ.

This chain joins TRBV28 and TRBJ2-1, with 7 bases that match TRBD1. The germline gives CDR1 MDHEN, CDR2 SYDVKM. The ends lost 8 bases at V and 4 bases at J; junction bases unmatched: 17. The CDR3 is made up of 17 amino acids. In DNA, the CDR3 is TGTGCCAGCGGCTGGCCATTAGGACAGGACGGGTACAATGAGCAGTTCTTC. Its translation: CASGWPLGQDGYNEQFF.

The rearrangement links TRBV7-9 to TRBJ2-1; 7 bases fit TRBD1. V gave up 5 bases and J gave up 0 bases; unmatched junction bases: 7. Per germline, CDR1 SEHNR and CDR2 FQNEAQ (reference sequence). The CDR3 covers 16 residues. CDR3 loop: CASSPRTGVSYNEQFF. The CDR3 DNA follows: TGTGCCAGCAGCCCCCGAACAGGGGTCTCCTACAATGAGCAGTTCTTC.

This clone came up once. The chain links TRBV6-1 to TRBJ2-3; D is tentatively TRBD1 or TRBD2 (6 bases each). Trimming took 8 bases from V and 3 from J, leaving 15 bases between them. There are 14 residues in the CDR3. CDR1 and CDR2 from the germline V gene are MNHNS and SASEGT. CDR3 region: CASRGLGATDTQYF. CDR3 in DNA: TGTGCCAGCCGGGGGTTGGGGGCTACAGATACGCAGTATTTT.

The V call is TRBV10-1, the J call TRBJ2-2; possibly TRBD1 for D (5 bases). Between the trimmed V and J ends, which lost 10 bases and 6 bases, there was a span of 9 bases. This CDR3 has 11 residues. CDR1 and CDR2 (germline): WNHNN, SYGVQD (reference sequence). CDR3 residues: CATEGAGELFF. In nucleotides, the CDR3 is TGCGCCACCGAAGGGGCCGGGGAGCTGTTTTTT.

The chain employs TRBV11-1 and TRBJ2-7, with D perhaps matching TRBD2 (6 bases). CDR1 is SGHAT, CDR2 FQDESV, per germline (reference sequence). The V end lost 2 bases, the J end lost 7 bases, and 12 bases lay between the germline ends. This CDR3 spans 13 amino acids. CDR3 sequence reads: CASSLPGLREQYF. The CDR3 nucleotides read TGTGCCAGCAGCTTACCGGGACTTCGGGAGCAGTACTTC.

The chain has TRBV7-9 and TRBJ2-7; no clear D. V lost 1 base and J lost 3, with 13 bases in between. The CDR3 consists of 15 residues. The germline CDR1 and CDR2 sequences are SEHNR and FQNEAQ (reference sequence). CDR3 sequence reads: CASSLVPEKGYEQYF. CDR3 nucleotides: TGTGCCAGCAGCTTAGTCCCTGAGAAGGGCTACGAGCAGTACTTC.

The rearrangement joins TRBV29-1 to TRBJ2-7; the D gene is possibly TRBD1 (6 bases). This CDR3 has 12 amino acids. The V end was cut by 7 bases, the J end by 6 bases, with 16 bases between. Germline V gene lookup returns CDR1 SQVTM and CDR2 ANQGSEA. CDR3 loop: CSAGRTAREQYF. The CDR3 DNA reads TGCAGCGCCGGACGGACAGCCCGCGAGCAGTACTTC.

This clone was detected only once. The gene calls are TRBV5-1 and TRBJ2-5; D not resolved. The CDR3 contains 14 residues. CDR1 SGHRS and CDR2 YFSETQ come from the germline V gene. Trimming took off 0 bases at V and 1 base at J, with 7 bases between the two ends. The CDR3 coding sequence is TGCGCCAGCAGCTTGGCCACAGTCCAAGAGACCCAGTACTTC. Its protein product is CASSLATVQETQYF.